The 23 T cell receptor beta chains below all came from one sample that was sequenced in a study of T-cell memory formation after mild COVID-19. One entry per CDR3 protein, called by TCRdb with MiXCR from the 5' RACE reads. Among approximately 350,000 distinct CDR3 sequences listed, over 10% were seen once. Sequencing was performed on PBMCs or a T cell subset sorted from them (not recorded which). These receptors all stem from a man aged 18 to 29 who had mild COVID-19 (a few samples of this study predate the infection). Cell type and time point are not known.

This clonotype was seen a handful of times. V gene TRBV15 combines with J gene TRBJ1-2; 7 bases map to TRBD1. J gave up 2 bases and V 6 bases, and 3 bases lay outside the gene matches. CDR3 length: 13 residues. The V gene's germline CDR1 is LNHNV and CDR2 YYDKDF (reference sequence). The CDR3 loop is CATRKTGNYGYTF. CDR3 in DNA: TGTGCCACCAGGAAGACAGGGAACTATGGCTACACCTTC.

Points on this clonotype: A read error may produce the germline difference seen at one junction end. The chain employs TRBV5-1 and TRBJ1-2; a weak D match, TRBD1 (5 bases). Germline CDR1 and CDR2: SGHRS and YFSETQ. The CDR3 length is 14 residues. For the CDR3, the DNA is TGCGCCAGCAGCTTGTCTCAGGGTCCCTATGGCTACGCCTTC. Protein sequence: CASSLSQGPYGYAF.

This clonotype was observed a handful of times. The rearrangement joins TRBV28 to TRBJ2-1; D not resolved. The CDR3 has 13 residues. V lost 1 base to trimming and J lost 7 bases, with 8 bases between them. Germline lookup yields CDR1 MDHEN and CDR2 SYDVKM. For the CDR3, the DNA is TGTGCCAGCAGTTTATTGTGGGGTAATGAGCAGTTCTTC. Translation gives CASSLLWGNEQFF.

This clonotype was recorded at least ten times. CDR3: CASSLATGTGRGPLYGYTF. The CDR3 bases are TGCGCCAGCAGCTTGGCAACGGGGACCGGCAGAGGCCCCCTCTATGGCTACACCTTC. The V and J genes are TRBV5-1 and TRBJ1-2, with D possibly TRBD1 on 5 matching bases. The V gene's germline CDR1 is SGHRS and CDR2 YFSETQ. The CDR3 contains 19 residues. Trimming left V 0 bases short and J 4 bases short, with 25 bases between.

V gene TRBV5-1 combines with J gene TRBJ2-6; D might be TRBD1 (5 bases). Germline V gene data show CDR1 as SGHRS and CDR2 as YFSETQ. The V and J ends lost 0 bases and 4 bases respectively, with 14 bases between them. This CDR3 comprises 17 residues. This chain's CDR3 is CASSLGDGHPGANVLTF. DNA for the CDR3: TGCGCCAGCAGCTTGGGGGATGGACACCCCGGGGCCAACGTCCTGACTTTC.

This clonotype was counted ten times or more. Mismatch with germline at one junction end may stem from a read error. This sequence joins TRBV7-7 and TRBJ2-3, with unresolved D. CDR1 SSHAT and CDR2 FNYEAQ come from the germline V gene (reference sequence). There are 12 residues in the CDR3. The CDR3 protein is CASSSNGDTQYF. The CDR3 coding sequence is TGTGCTAGCAGCTCGAACGGGGATACGCAGTATTTT.

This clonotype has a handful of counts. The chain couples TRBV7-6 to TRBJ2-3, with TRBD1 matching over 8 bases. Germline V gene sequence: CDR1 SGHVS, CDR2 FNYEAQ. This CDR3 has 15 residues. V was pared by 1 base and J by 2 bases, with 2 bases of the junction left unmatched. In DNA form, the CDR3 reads TGTGCCAGCAGCTTAGGACAGGGGCACACAGATACGCAGTATTTT. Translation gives CASSLGQGHTDTQYF.

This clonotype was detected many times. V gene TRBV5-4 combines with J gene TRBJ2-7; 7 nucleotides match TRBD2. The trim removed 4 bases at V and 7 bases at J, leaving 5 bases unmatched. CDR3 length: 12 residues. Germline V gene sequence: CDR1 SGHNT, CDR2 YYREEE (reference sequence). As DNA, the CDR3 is TGTGCCAGCAGCATCGACGGGAGGGAGCAGTACTTC. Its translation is CASSIDGREQYF.

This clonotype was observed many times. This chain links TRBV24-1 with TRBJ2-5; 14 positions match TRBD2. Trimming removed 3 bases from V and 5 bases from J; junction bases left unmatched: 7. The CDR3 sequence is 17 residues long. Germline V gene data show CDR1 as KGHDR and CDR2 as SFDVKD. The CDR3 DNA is TGTGCCACCAGTGATGGGGGGACTAGCGGGGGATGGGAGACCCAGTACTTC. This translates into CATSDGGTSGGWETQYF.

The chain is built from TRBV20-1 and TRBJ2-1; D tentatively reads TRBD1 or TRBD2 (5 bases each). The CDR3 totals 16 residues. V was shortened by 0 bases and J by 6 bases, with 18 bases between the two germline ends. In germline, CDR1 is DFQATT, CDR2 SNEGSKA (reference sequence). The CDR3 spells CSARDQRGVFLNEQFF. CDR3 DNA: TGCAGTGCTAGAGATCAGAGAGGGGTGTTTCTCAATGAGCAGTTCTTC.

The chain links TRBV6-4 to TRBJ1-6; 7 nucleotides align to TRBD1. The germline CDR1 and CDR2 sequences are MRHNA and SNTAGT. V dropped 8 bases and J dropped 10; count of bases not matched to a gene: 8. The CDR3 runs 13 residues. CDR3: CASRQGSGSPLHF. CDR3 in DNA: TGTGCCAGCCGACAGGGATCAGGCTCACCCCTCCACTTT.

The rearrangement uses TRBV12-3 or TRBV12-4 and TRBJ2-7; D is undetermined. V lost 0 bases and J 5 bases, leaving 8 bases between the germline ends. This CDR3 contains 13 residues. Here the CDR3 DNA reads TGTGCCAGCAGTTTAGCGGTTGTCCACGAGCAGTACTTC. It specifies CASSLAVVHEQYF.

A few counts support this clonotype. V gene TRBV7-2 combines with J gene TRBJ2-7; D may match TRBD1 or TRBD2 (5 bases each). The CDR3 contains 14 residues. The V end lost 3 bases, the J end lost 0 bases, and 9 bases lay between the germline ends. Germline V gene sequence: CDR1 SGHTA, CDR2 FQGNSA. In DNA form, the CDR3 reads TGTGCCAGCAGCTTCCGGGACGGCTCCTACGAGCAGTACTTC. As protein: CASSFRDGSYEQYF.

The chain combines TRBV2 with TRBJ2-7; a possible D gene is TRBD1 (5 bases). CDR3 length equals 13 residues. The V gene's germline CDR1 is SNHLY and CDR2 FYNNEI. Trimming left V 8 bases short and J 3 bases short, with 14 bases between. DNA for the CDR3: TGTGCCAGCTTGGGGCCACCTCGCTACGAGCAGTACTTC. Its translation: CASLGPPRYEQYF.

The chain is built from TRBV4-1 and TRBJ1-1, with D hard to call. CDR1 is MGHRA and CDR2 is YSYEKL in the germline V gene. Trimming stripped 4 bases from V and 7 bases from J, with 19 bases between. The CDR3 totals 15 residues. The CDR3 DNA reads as TGCGCCAGCAGCCCCTTTTGGTTCGCCAAAAATGAAGCTTTCTTT. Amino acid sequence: CASSPFWFAKNEAFF.

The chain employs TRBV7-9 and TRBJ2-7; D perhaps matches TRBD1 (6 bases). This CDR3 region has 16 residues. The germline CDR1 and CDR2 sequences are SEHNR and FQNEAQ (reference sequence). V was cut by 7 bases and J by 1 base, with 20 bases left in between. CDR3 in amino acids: CASNLHRDTSSYEQYF. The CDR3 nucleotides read TGTGCCAGCAACCTCCATCGGGACACATCTTCCTACGAGCAGTACTTC.

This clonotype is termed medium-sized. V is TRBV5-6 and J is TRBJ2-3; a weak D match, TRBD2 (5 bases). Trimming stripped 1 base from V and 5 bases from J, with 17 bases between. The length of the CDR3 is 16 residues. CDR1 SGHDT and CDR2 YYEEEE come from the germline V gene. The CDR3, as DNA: TGTGCCAGCAGCTTGACGGACGGGAACCGAGTAGATACGCAGTATTTT. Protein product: CASSLTDGNRVDTQYF.

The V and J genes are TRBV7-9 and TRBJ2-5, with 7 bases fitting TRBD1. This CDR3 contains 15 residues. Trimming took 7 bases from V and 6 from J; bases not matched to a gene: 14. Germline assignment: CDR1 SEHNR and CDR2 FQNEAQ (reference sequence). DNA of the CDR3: TGTGCCAGCACCCTACCCTTAGGGGGCTGGAAGACCCAGTACTTC. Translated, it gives CASTLPLGGWKTQYF.

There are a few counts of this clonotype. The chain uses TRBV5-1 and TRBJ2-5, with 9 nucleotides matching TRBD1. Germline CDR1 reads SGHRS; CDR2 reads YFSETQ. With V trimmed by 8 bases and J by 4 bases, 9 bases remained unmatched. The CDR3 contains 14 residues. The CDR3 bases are TGCGCCAGTACAGGGGGCGCGTCGGGAGAGACCCAGTACTTC. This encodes CASTGGASGETQYF.

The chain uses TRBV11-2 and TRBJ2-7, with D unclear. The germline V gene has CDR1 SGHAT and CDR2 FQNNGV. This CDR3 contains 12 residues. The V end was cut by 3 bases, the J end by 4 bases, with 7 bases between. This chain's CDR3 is CASSFLPYEQYV. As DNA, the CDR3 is TGTGCCAGCAGCTTTCTTCCTTACGAGCAGTACGTC.

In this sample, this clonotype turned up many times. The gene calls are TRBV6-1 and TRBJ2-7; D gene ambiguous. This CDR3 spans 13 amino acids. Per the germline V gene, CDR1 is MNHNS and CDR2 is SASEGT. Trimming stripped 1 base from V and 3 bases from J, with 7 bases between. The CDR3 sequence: CASSEGDLYEQYF. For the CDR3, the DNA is TGTGCCAGCAGTGAAGGAGACCTCTACGAGCAGTACTTC.

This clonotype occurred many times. The CDR3 nucleotides read TGTGCCAGCAGTTTGACAGGGGGGGACGAAAAACTGTTTTTT. Its translation is CASSLTGGDEKLFF. The chain couples TRBV6-1 to TRBJ1-4, with 9 nucleotides matching TRBD1. Germline V gene sequence: CDR1 MNHNS, CDR2 SASEGT. The junction had 6 bases not matched to a gene; V was cut back by 5 bases and J by 8 bases. CDR3 length equals 14 residues.

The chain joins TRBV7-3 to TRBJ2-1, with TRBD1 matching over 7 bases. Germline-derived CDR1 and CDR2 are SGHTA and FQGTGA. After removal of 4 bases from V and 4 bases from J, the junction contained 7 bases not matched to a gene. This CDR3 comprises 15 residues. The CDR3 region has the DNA TGTGCCAGCAGCTCAGTGCAGGGGGAATACAATGAGCAGTTCTTC. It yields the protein CASSSVQGEYNEQFF. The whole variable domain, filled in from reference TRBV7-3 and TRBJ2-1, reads GAGVSQTPSNKVTEKGKYVELRCDPISGHTALYWYRQSLGQGPEFLIYFQGTGAADDSGLPNDRFFAVRPEGSVSTLKIQRTERGDSAVYLCASSSVQGEYNEQFFGPGTRLTVL.